Reported below is one TCR beta chain. What it binds is not known. The germline gives CDR1 SNHLY, CDR2 FYNNEI. J gave up 4 bases and V 6 bases, and 8 bases lay outside the gene matches. CDR3 length: 15 residues. The data originate from a study of T cell responses to AZD1222 COVID-19 vaccine. Whole-study results and caveats: Donors were largely white British and mainly female; clonal diversity was possibly underestimated.

Measured with immunoSEQ multiplex PCR; TCRdb has only the in-frame clones, and not every one. Here the sample spans 150,000 to 200,000 clones, around 94% being singletons. The V and J genes are TRBV2 and TRBJ2-3, with TRBD1 matching over 9 bases. This material consisted of peripheral blood, taken on day 0 of AZD1222 vaccination. This clonotype was sampled from an adult in good health. For the CDR3, the DNA is TGTGCCAGCAGCGGGGACAGGGTCCTTTCAGATACGCAGTATTTT. Protein product: CASSGDRVLSDTQYF.